The 27 T cell receptor beta chains reported below all come from one sample, sequenced in a study of post-analysis software for immune sequencing data. Their target antigens are unknown. Study results and limitations: Roughly 5 TRBV segments (TRBV5-6, TRBV5-1 and TRBV20-1 among them) occurred more frequently in patients than in controls.

Unique-molecular-identifier-tagged TCR beta cDNA libraries were used. TCRdb recomputed calls from the PCR reads with MiXCR, one row per CDR3 protein. The sample carries 450,000 to 650,000 distinct CDR3 sequences, about 44% recorded once. The sequenced material came from blood. Receptors originate from a girl aged 10-17 years with multiple sclerosis.

The CDR3 bases are TGTGCCAGCATCTTAGACAGGGAAGACGCAGATACGCAGTATTTT. It codes for CASILDREDADTQYF. The gene calls are TRBV12-3 or TRBV12-4 and TRBJ2-3, with 7 bases lining up with TRBD1. The V and J ends lost 7 bases and 4 bases, in that order; junction bases with no gene match: 11. The CDR3 extends over 15 amino acids.

This clonotype was detected once. The rearrangement links TRBV10-2 to TRBJ2-3; 8 bases are shared with TRBD1. V lost 4 bases to trimming and J lost 6 bases; unmatched junction nucleotides: 9. The CDR3 sequence is 15 residues long. Germline CDR1 and CDR2: WSHSY and SAAADI. The CDR3 nucleotides read TGCGCCAGCAGTGTGATGAGACAGGGGATGGATACGCAGTATTTT. This sequence encodes CASSVMRQGMDTQYF.

This clonotype was recorded a few times. The chain combines TRBV4-1 with TRBJ1-2; D is ambiguous. From germline, CDR1 is MGHRA and CDR2 YSYEKL. The CDR3 has 15 residues. V shed 2 bases and J shed 1 base, with 11 bases lying between them. CDR3 in amino acids: CASSQHSQSNYGYTF. In DNA, the CDR3 is TGCGCCAGCAGCCAACACTCTCAGAGTAACTATGGCTACACCTTC.

This clonotype has a handful of counts. The V and J genes are TRBV29-1 and TRBJ2-7; D is possibly TRBD2 (5 bases). Between the trimmed V and J ends, which lost 5 bases and 6 bases, there was a span of 17 bases. Per the germline V gene, CDR1 is SQVTM and CDR2 is ANQGSEA. The CDR3 has 13 amino acids. The DNA for the CDR3 is TGCAGCGTTCCGGGTCCTGGAGGATCCGAGCAGTACTTC. This sequence encodes CSVPGPGGSEQYF.

This chain uses TRBV4-1 with TRBJ2-3; 9 nucleotides match TRBD1. Unmatched junction bases numbered 8, after V lost 4 bases and J lost 0 bases. Germline CDR1 is MGHRA and CDR2 is YSYEKL. CDR3 size: 17 residues. The CDR3 nucleotides are TGCGCCAGCAGCCGCCAGGGACAGGGAGGGAGCACAGATACGCAGTATTTT. It yields the protein CASSRQGQGGSTDTQYF.

Only a few counts were recorded for this clonotype. The V and J genes are TRBV5-1 and TRBJ1-1, with D possibly matching TRBD1 (6 bases). Germline lookup yields CDR1 SGHRS and CDR2 YFSETQ. This CDR3 spans 16 amino acids. V was shortened by 1 base and J by 5 bases, with 18 bases between the two germline ends. The CDR3, as DNA: TGCGCCAGCAGCTTGTGGGCCGACAGGCGAGGGACTGAAGCTTTCTTT. This gives the protein CASSLWADRRGTEAFF. The full variable domain, rest sourced from reference TRBV5-1 and TRBJ1-1, is KAGVTQTPRYLIKTRGQQVTLSCSPISGHRSVSWYQQTPGQGLQFLFEYFSETQRNKGNFPGRFSGRQFSNSRSEMNVSTLELGDSALYLCASSLWADRRGTEAFFGQGTRLTVV.

The V and J genes are TRBV5-1 and TRBJ1-1, with D perhaps matching TRBD1 (6 bases). Germline V gives CDR1 SGHRS, CDR2 YFSETQ. The CDR3 covers 13 residues. The germline V and J ends were trimmed by 4 bases and 6 bases, with 13 bases remaining between them. The CDR3 DNA is TGCGCCAGCAGCGCCTACAGGGATTCTGAAGCTTTCTTT. Amino acid sequence: CASSAYRDSEAFF.

This sequence joins TRBV7-2 and TRBJ2-3; D is tentatively TRBD1 or TRBD2 (6 bases each). CDR1 is SGHTA and CDR2 is FQGNSA in the germline V gene. Trimming took 1 base from V and 2 from J, leaving 10 bases between them. The CDR3 totals 15 residues. The CDR3 region has the DNA TGTGCCAGCAGCTTAGGGGGGGCGCCCACAGATACGCAGTATTTT. It is translated as CASSLGGAPTDTQYF.

CDR3 region: CASSPGDYTEAFF. The CDR3 region has the DNA TGTGCCAGCAGCCCGGGGGATTACACTGAAGCTTTCTTT. This chain joins TRBV7-9 and TRBJ1-1; TRBD1 is a possible D gene (5 bases). Germline V gives CDR1 SEHNR, CDR2 FQNEAQ (reference sequence). CDR3 length: 13 amino acids. Trimming took 5 bases from V and 3 from J, leaving 10 bases between them.

This clonotype came up once. The genes are TRBV11-2 and TRBJ2-7; the D gene could be TRBD1 or TRBD2 (6 bases each). This CDR3 region has 15 residues. V was pared by 6 bases and J by 3 bases, with 18 bases between. In germline, CDR1 is SGHAT, CDR2 FQNNGV. CDR3 in amino acids: CASRLGPGANYEQYF. In DNA form, the CDR3 reads TGTGCCAGCAGGTTGGGCCCGGGGGCGAACTACGAGCAGTACTTC.

There are many counts of this clonotype. This rearrangement joins TRBV10-3 to TRBJ1-2; D gene uncertain. The CDR3 has 12 amino acids. CDR1 and CDR2 (germline): ENHRY, SYGVKD. V dropped 2 bases and J dropped 3 bases, with 4 bases sitting between them. For the CDR3, the DNA is TGTGCCATCAGTGAGCCACACTATGGCTACACCTTC. Translated, it gives CAISEPHYGYTF.

This clonotype was seen only a few times. J is TRBJ1-2 and V is TRBV3-1; D remains ambiguous. Germline CDR1 and CDR2: LGHDT and YNNKEL (reference sequence). The CDR3 is 11 amino acids. V lost 1 base and J 7 bases, leaving 4 bases between the germline ends. The CDR3: CASSQGIGYTF. The CDR3 DNA follows: TGTGCCAGCAGCCAAGGAATTGGCTACACCTTC.

The chain combines TRBV9 with TRBJ2-1; 8 bases fit TRBD2. The germline V gene encodes CDR1 SGDLS and CDR2 YYNGEE. The CDR3 is 15 residues long. The junction had 8 bases not matched to a gene; V was cut back by 2 bases and J by 7 bases. The DNA for the CDR3 is TGTGCCAGCAGCGTGTCCTGGGGCGGGGGGAATGAGCAGTTCTTC. This translates into CASSVSWGGGNEQFF.

This clonotype was counted once. The chain recombines TRBV20-1 with TRBJ2-4; the D gene is possibly TRBD2 (6 bases). V shed 5 bases and J shed 4 bases, with 21 bases lying between them. The CDR3 has 16 residues. Germline CDR1 DFQATT, CDR2 SNEGSKA (reference sequence). The CDR3: CSAPSRTPGEKNIQYF. CDR3 DNA sequence: TGCAGTGCTCCCTCAAGGACCCCGGGGGAGAAAAACATTCAGTACTTC.

This clonotype was counted a few times. This chain uses TRBV29-1 with TRBJ1-2; D is ambiguous. Trimming removed 7 bases from V and 4 bases from J, with 16 bases in between. Looked up from germline, CDR1 is SQVTM and CDR2 is ANQGSEA. The CDR3 runs 13 residues. Here the CDR3 reads CSGVREPGYGYTF. CDR3 nucleotide sequence: TGCAGCGGAGTACGGGAGCCCGGCTATGGCTACACCTTC.

In this sample, this clonotype turned up a few times. The chain has TRBV5-5 and TRBJ2-7, with TRBD2 identical over 11 bases. Germline trimming cut 0 bases from V and 0 bases from J; bases unmatched to any gene: 8. The CDR3 length is 18 residues. The germline gives CDR1 SGHKS, CDR2 YYEKEE (reference sequence). In DNA form, the CDR3 reads TGTGCCAGCAGCTTGGCCGCGACTAGCGGGATCAACTCCTACGAGCAGTACTTC. Amino acids: CASSLAATSGINSYEQYF.

This chain links TRBV4-1 with TRBJ1-4, with D possibly TRBD1 on 5 matching bases. Germline V lookup: CDR1 MGHRA, CDR2 YSYEKL. V dropped 4 bases and J dropped 4 bases, with 13 bases sitting between them. The CDR3 loop spans 15 amino acids. The CDR3 nucleotides read TGCGCCAGCAGCCCCACCCCGGGGGTTAATGAAAAACTGTTTTTT. Encoded protein: CASSPTPGVNEKLFF.

The chain joins TRBV20-1 to TRBJ2-7, with TRBD2 matching over 7 bases. Per germline, CDR1 DFQATT and CDR2 SNEGSKA (reference sequence). V shed 6 bases and J 0 bases; nucleotides not matched to a gene: 5. The CDR3 extends over 13 amino acids. CDR3 sequence (DNA): TGCAGTGCCGATGGGGGGGGCTCCTACGAGCAGTACTTC. Translation gives CSADGGGSYEQYF.

This clonotype showed up just once. The chain combines TRBV5-1 with TRBJ2-7; TRBD1 matches 9 bases. The V and J ends lost 3 bases and 5 bases, in that order; junction bases with no gene match: 12. The germline CDR1 and CDR2 sequences are SGHRS and YFSETQ. The CDR3 has 16 residues. CDR3 residues: CASSSPRDREMNEQYF. The CDR3 coding sequence is TGCGCCAGCAGCTCGCCCCGGGACAGGGAGATGAACGAGCAGTACTTC.

This clonotype was seen a handful of times. The chain uses TRBV29-1 and TRBJ2-6; no clear D gene. Per the germline V gene, CDR1 is SQVTM and CDR2 is ANQGSEA. The CDR3 loop spans 17 amino acids. The V and J ends lost 6 bases and 0 bases respectively, with 18 bases between them. The CDR3 nucleotides read TGCAGCGTCCTCGATAAATCCGATTACTCTGGGGCCAACGTCCTGACTTTC. Its translation: CSVLDKSDYSGANVLTF.

V gene TRBV20-1 combines with J gene TRBJ1-4, with D possibly matching TRBD1 (5 bases). Germline V gene sequence: CDR1 DFQATT, CDR2 SNEGSKA (reference sequence). With 3 bases removed from V and 5 bases from J, the gap between germline ends came to 13 bases. The CDR3 spans 14 residues. The CDR3 nucleotides read TGCAGTGCTAGTGCGGGGACGGACAATGAAAAACTGTTTTTT. Translation gives CSASAGTDNEKLFF.

The table lists this clonotype with a few counts. This chain's CDR3 is CSVDPTSEQYF. DNA for the CDR3: TGCAGCGTTGACCCGACCAGTGAGCAGTACTTC. The chain links TRBV29-1 to TRBJ2-5; D is ambiguous. The CDR3 extends over 11 amino acids. Trimming left V 3 bases short and J 11 bases short, with 13 bases between. The germline CDR1 and CDR2 sequences are SQVTM and ANQGSEA.

The CDR3 region is CASSSRGERGDTQYF. Written as DNA, the CDR3 is TGTGCCAGCAGCTCCCGGGGTGAACGTGGAGATACGCAGTATTTT. V is TRBV3-1 and J is TRBJ2-3, with D tentatively TRBD2 (5 bases). Trimming took off 5 bases at V and 5 bases at J, with 17 bases between the two ends. Germline V gene lookup returns CDR1 LGHDT and CDR2 YNNKEL (reference sequence). CDR3 size: 15 residues.

This clonotype showed up just a few times. V and J are TRBV20-1 and TRBJ2-7; TRBD1 aligns across 7 bases. J gave up 4 bases and V 1 base, and 10 bases lay outside the gene matches. Germline V gene lookup returns CDR1 DFQATT and CDR2 SNEGSKA (reference sequence). The CDR3 extends over 15 amino acids. The CDR3: CSARVLGQRFYEQYF. CDR3 sequence (DNA): TGCAGTGCTAGAGTTTTGGGACAGAGATTTTACGAGCAGTACTTC.

As for this clonotype: With a much larger clone just one base away, this may be a read error. The V call is TRBV4-2, the J call TRBJ1-4; 10 bases match TRBD1. The CDR3 is made up of 16 amino acids. Trimming cost V 4 bases and J 6 bases; bases outside gene matches: 8. Germline V lookup: CDR1 LGHNA, CDR2 YNFKEQ. The CDR3 sequence: CASSRQCGTGDEKLFF. The DNA for the CDR3 is TGTGCCAGCAGCCGACAATGCGGGACAGGGGATGAAAAACTGTTTTTT.

This clonotype occurred a few times. One end of the junction fails to match germline, which may point to a read error. This rearrangement joins TRBV20-1 to TRBJ2-1; 7 bases are a match to TRBD1. Germline V gene data show CDR1 as DFQATT and CDR2 as SNEGSKA (reference sequence). This CDR3 spans 14 amino acids. CDR3 nucleotides: TGCAGTGCTAGAGATCGACAGGGTAACAATGGGCAGTTCTTC. Its translation is CSARDRQGNNGQFF.

The J gene is TRBJ2-1, the V gene TRBV11-3, with D hard to call. V was trimmed by 5 bases and J by 9 bases, leaving 14 bases between them. Germline V CDR1 and CDR2: SGHNT, YENEEA. The CDR3 has 13 residues. CDR3 sequence reads: CASSPFTLGEQFF. CDR3 nucleotide sequence: TGTGCCAGCAGCCCCTTCACCCTGGGTGAGCAGTTCTTC.